The T cell receptor (beta chain) described here comes from a study of control samples from healthy donors and cancer patients. This clone appeared a single time. The J segment lost 6 bases and the V segment lost 8 bases, leaving 4 bases of the junction unmatched. CDR1 is LGHDT, CDR2 YNNKEL, per germline (reference sequence). The CDR3 runs to 13 residues. The repertoire was sequenced with immunoSEQ multiplex PCR; TCRdb's copy has only in-frame clones and lacks some. Seen here are about 90,000 clones, about nine tenths observed once, and the top ten hold under 4%. The sequencing input was blood. This sequence originates from a woman aged 18-30 years in good health. The chain carries TRBV3-1 (or the pseudogene TRBV3-2) and TRBJ1-2, with 12 bases identical to TRBD1. The chain's CDR3 is CASEGTGGDGYTF. CDR3 DNA sequence: TGTGCCAGCGAGGGGACAGGGGGCGATGGCTACACCTTC.